The source of this T cell receptor (beta chain) is a study of shared clonotypes between healthy human individuals. As concerns this clone: What it recognizes is unknown. The identical CDR3 is also encoded by other nucleotide sequences in the sample.

Study-wide findings and caveats: Compared with clonotypes that all four donors shared, non-shared clonotypes had lower generation probabilities.

Repertoires were generated with immunoSEQ multiplex PCR, while TCRdb's copy carries only in-frame clones and drops some. Of about a million clones in the sample, approximately 80% were seen once. Germline V gene lookup returns CDR1 SNHLY and CDR2 FYNNEI. Deletions cut 6 bases from V and 4 bases from J, with 10 bases between. The CDR3 loop spans 12 amino acids. J is TRBJ2-7 and V is TRBV2; possibly TRBD2 for D (5 bases). What was sequenced was memory CD4+ T cells from PBMCs. Specified subset: CD45RA-negative fraction. This clonotype was sampled from a man between 18 and 35 years old in good health. Some clones in this sample may be carry-over from other donors' samples. The CDR3 protein is CASRDSSYEQYF. The CDR3 DNA reads TGTGCCAGCAGGGACTCTTCATACGAGCAGTACTTC.